Below are 23 T cell receptor beta chains sequenced from a single sample in a study of cytomegalovirus exposure and HLA in healthy donors. With 60 Vbeta and 13 Jbeta primers, the PCR was carried out. Sequencing used immunoSEQ multiplex PCR; TCRdb keeps in-frame clones, though not all of them. Seen here are about 270,000 clones, 65% to 85% observed once, and the top ten hold 2% to 2.5%. Sequencing was performed on PBMCs. The source of these receptors is a female donor in good health and CMV-seronegative.

Here the CDR3 DNA reads TGTGCCAGCGTTAGGGGGACAGGGGGCGATGGCTACACCTTC. Translated, it gives CASVRGTGGDGYTF. This chain connects TRBV6-5 to TRBJ1-2, with 12 bases that match TRBD1. Trimming removed 8 bases from V and 6 bases from J; junction bases left unmatched: 7. The germline CDR1 and CDR2 sequences are MNHEY and SVGAGI. The CDR3 consists of 14 residues.

This clone was seen a few times. The chain carries TRBV6-6 and TRBJ2-2, with a tentative D call TRBD2 (6 bases). The CDR3 has 15 amino acids. The germline V gene encodes CDR1 MNHNY and CDR2 SVGAGI (reference sequence). Trimming left V 6 bases short and J 7 bases short, with 18 bases between. The CDR3 reads CASSGAREPGGELFF. The CDR3, as DNA: TGTGCCAGCAGCGGTGCTCGGGAGCCGGGCGGGGAGCTGTTTTTT.

V usage is TRBV5-1 and J usage is TRBJ2-3; TRBD2 might be the D (5 bases). The CDR3 has 14 amino acids. V lost 2 bases and J 2 bases, leaving 9 bases between the germline ends. Per germline, CDR1 SGHRS and CDR2 YFSETQ. CDR3 sequence (DNA): TGCGCCAGCAGCTTAGCGGCTTTCACAGATACGCAGTATTTT. Residues: CASSLAAFTDTQYF.

The rearrangement uses TRBV13 and TRBJ2-7, with D unclear. Germline CDR1 and CDR2: PRHDT and FYEKMQ (reference sequence). This CDR3 contains 11 residues. Trimming cost V 5 bases and J 9 bases, with 11 bases left between them. The CDR3 region is CASSLRLPQYF. As DNA, the CDR3 is TGTGCCAGCAGCCTTAGATTGCCGCAGTACTTC.

This chain uses TRBV7-6 with TRBJ2-7, with 7 bases fitting TRBD2. Per germline, CDR1 SGHVS and CDR2 FNYEAQ. The J segment lost 4 bases and the V segment lost 2 bases, leaving 8 bases of the junction unmatched. The length of the CDR3 is 15 residues. DNA of the CDR3: TGTGCCAGCAGCTTAAGCGGGACTGGAGAGTACGAGCAGTACTTC. It translates to CASSLSGTGEYEQYF.

This clone was counted a few times. This chain uses TRBV18 with TRBJ2-7; 9 bases line up with TRBD1. V shed 5 bases, J shed 4 bases, and the junction held 9 bases outside the gene matches. This CDR3 is 15 amino acids long. CDR1 is KGHSH and CDR2 is LQKENI in the germline V gene. CDR3 coding DNA: TGTGCCAGCTCAGCGCCGGGACAGGGTTCTTACGAGCAGTACTTC. It yields the protein CASSAPGQGSYEQYF. The complete variable domain, with remaining parts taken from reference TRBV18 and TRBJ2-7, reads NAGVMQNPRHLVRRRGQEARLRCSPMKGHSHVYWYRQLPEEGLKFMVYLQKENIIDESGMPKERFSAEFPKEGPSILRIQQVVRGDSAAYFCASSAPGQGSYEQYFGPGTRLTVT.

This clone showed up just a few times. This chain joins TRBV5-5 and TRBJ2-7; D possibly corresponds to TRBD2 (5 bases). CDR3 length equals 13 residues. CDR1 is SGHKS, CDR2 YYEKEE, per germline (reference sequence). V lost 0 bases and J lost 6, with 10 bases in between. CDR3 in DNA: TGTGCCAGCAGCTTGGCCGAGGGCCCCGAGCAGTACTTC. The encoded protein is CASSLAEGPEQYF.

The chain uses TRBV7-9 and TRBJ2-3, with a possible D match to TRBD2 (6 bases). Germline V CDR1 and CDR2: SEHNR, FQNEAQ (reference sequence). The CDR3 runs 13 residues. The germline V and J ends were trimmed by 4 bases and 10 bases, with 15 bases remaining between them. The CDR3 sequence: CASSSSVGTAQYF. The CDR3 DNA reads as TGTGCCAGCAGCTCCTCGGTCGGGACTGCGCAGTATTTT.

V and J are TRBV27 and TRBJ2-7; a possible D gene is TRBD1 (5 bases). This CDR3 has 15 amino acids. V lost 5 bases, J lost 7 bases, and 21 bases lay in between. Per the germline V gene, CDR1 is MNHEY and CDR2 is SMNVEV (reference sequence). DNA of the CDR3: TGTGCCAGCAGTCAGTCGGTAGGGGCCGAGTATGAGCAGTACTTC. Its protein is CASSQSVGAEYEQYF.

Turning to this clone: Relative to the germline gene, one junction end is altered; a read error may explain this. The chain carries TRBV7-9 and TRBJ2-2, with TRBD1 identical over 7 bases. Per germline, CDR1 SEHNR and CDR2 FQNEAQ (reference sequence). CDR3 length equals 15 residues. In nucleotides, the CDR3 is TGTTCCAGCAGCTTAGGGTCAGGGGGCACCGGGGAGCTGTTTTTT. Its protein product is CSSSLGSGGTGELFF.

The genes are TRBV5-8 and TRBJ1-3, with D uncertain. V lost 6 bases to trimming and J lost 2 bases, with 12 bases between them. CDR3 length equals 14 residues. Germline values: CDR1 SGHTS, CDR2 YDEGEE. This CDR3 reads CASINDGPGNTIYF. CDR3 nucleotides: TGTGCCAGCATTAACGATGGGCCTGGAAACACCATATATTTT.

This chain connects TRBV10-3 to TRBJ2-7; 7 bases map to TRBD2. V shed 8 bases and J 0 bases; nucleotides not matched to a gene: 4. This CDR3 is built from 13 residues. Germline-derived CDR1 and CDR2 are ENHRY and SYGVKD. The CDR3 loop is CAIGGGSSYEQYF. As DNA, the CDR3 is TGTGCCATCGGCGGCGGGAGCTCCTACGAGCAGTACTTC.

V is TRBV5-6 and J is TRBJ1-5; D possibly corresponds to TRBD1 (6 bases). Trimming removed 3 bases from V and 6 bases from J, with 16 bases in between. CDR3 length: 15 amino acids. Looked up from germline, CDR1 is SGHDT and CDR2 is YYEEEE. In DNA form, the CDR3 reads TGTGCCAGCAGCTCAATACAGGGTATGGGTCAGCCCCAGCATTTT. Its protein product is CASSSIQGMGQPQHF.

This clone was detected only once. The gene calls are TRBV19 and TRBJ1-4, with D tentatively TRBD1 (5 bases). This CDR3 spans 15 amino acids. Germline V lookup: CDR1 LNHDA, CDR2 SQIVND (reference sequence). V lost 8 bases to trimming and J lost 4 bases, with 17 bases between them. The DNA of the CDR3 is TGTGCCAGTTCTCGCGGGGGAGCCCATAATGAAAAACTGTTTTTT. This encodes CASSRGGAHNEKLFF.

The chain combines TRBV6-6 with TRBJ1-2; no definite D call. CDR3 length: 15 residues. Trimming removed 2 bases from V and 6 bases from J, with 16 bases in between. The germline gives CDR1 MNHNY, CDR2 SVGAGI (reference sequence). In DNA form, the CDR3 reads TGTGCCAGCAGTTACCTCCGGACCGACGGGGATGGCTACACCTTC. Translation gives CASSYLRTDGDGYTF.

The chain couples TRBV18 to TRBJ1-1, with D unclear. The CDR3 runs 12 residues. V lost 3 bases, J lost 6 bases, and 8 bases lay in between. CDR1 and CDR2 (germline): KGHSH, LQKENI. The DNA of the CDR3 is TGTGCCAGCTCACCGAGAAGCGCTGAAGCTTTCTTT. This codes for CASSPRSAEAFF.

Only a few counts were recorded for this clone. V usage is TRBV29-1 and J usage is TRBJ1-1; tentative D call: TRBD1 (6 bases). Deletions cut 4 bases from V and 8 bases from J, with 8 bases between. Germline CDR1 is SQVTM and CDR2 is ANQGSEA. This CDR3 has 10 residues. The CDR3 spells CSVADREAFF. CDR3 bases: TGCAGCGTTGCTGACAGGGAAGCTTTCTTT.

The chain links TRBV2 to TRBJ2-7; D gene unclear. V shed 8 bases and J shed 6 bases, with 17 bases lying between them. The CDR3 spans 13 residues. Germline V gene sequence: CDR1 SNHLY, CDR2 FYNNEI. The CDR3 DNA sequence: TGTGCCAGCGTCGGTCGGGTCCCCCCCGAGCAGTACTTC. Translation gives CASVGRVPPEQYF.

The rearrangement uses TRBV5-1 and TRBJ2-5; 8 nucleotides align to TRBD2. The CDR3 has 14 residues. CDR1 SGHRS and CDR2 YFSETQ come from the germline V gene. Trimming cost V 0 bases and J 4 bases; bases outside gene matches: 2. The DNA of the CDR3 is TGCGCCAGCAGCTTGGAAGGGACTAGAGAGACCCAGTACTTC. Residues: CASSLEGTRETQYF.

The J gene is TRBJ2-7, the V gene TRBV6-5; 9 bases agree with TRBD2. CDR1 and CDR2 from the germline V gene are MNHEY and SVGAGI. After removal of 0 bases from V and 3 bases from J, the junction contained 3 bases not matched to a gene. The CDR3 has 15 amino acids. The CDR3 DNA sequence: TGTGCCAGCAGTTACTCGACTAGCGGAATCTACGAGCAGTACTTC. This encodes CASSYSTSGIYEQYF.

DNA for the CDR3: TGTGCCAGCAGCTTAGGTGGGAGAACGACCGGGGAGCTGTTTTTT. This codes for CASSLGGRTTGELFF. This rearrangement joins TRBV7-6 to TRBJ2-2, with D possibly matching TRBD2 (5 bases). CDR1 SGHVS and CDR2 FNYEAQ come from the germline V gene. Trimming removed 1 base from V and 5 bases from J, with 11 bases in between. The CDR3 sequence is 15 residues long.

The CDR3, as DNA: TGTGCCAGCAGCTTGTGGGGGCCCTACGAGCAGTACTTC. This gives the protein CASSLWGPYEQYF. The genes are TRBV5-5 and TRBJ2-7; TRBD1 is a possible D gene (6 bases). The germline V gene has CDR1 SGHKS and CDR2 YYEKEE (reference sequence). This CDR3 is built from 13 residues. Trimming shortened V by 1 base and J by 2 bases, and 7 bases separated the two germline ends.

In its sample, this clone was seen a few times. Other DNA sequences of this sample code for an identical CDR3. The chain employs TRBV7-9 and TRBJ2-1, with D hard to call. Germline CDR1 is SEHNR and CDR2 is FQNEAQ (reference sequence). The CDR3 length is 11 residues. V lost 5 bases to trimming and J lost 8 bases, with 7 bases between them. The CDR3 region has the DNA TGTGCCAGCAGCCCCGGAGATGAGCAGTTCTTC. Translation: CASSPGDEQFF.